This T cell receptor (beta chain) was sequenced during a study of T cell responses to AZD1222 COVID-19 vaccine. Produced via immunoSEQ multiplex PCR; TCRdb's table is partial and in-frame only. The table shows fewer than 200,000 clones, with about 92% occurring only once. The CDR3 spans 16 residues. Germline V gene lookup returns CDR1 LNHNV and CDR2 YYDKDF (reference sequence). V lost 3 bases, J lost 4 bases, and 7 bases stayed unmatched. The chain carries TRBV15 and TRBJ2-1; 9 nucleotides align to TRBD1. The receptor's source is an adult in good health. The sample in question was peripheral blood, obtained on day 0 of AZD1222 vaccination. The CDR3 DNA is TGTGCCACCAGCAGTACAGGGGGCATGGGTTACAATGAGCAGTTCTTC. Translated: CATSSTGGMGYNEQFF.